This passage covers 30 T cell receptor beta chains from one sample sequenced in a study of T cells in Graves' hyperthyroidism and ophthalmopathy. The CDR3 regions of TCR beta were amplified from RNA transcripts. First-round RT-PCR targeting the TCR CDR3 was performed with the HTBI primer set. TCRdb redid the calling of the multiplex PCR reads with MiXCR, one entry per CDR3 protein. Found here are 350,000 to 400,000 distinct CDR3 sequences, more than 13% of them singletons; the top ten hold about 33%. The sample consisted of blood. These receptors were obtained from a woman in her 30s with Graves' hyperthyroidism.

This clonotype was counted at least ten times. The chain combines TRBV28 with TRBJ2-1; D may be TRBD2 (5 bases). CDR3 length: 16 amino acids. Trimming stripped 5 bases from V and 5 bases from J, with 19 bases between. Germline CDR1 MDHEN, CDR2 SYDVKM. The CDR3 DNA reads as TGTGCCAGCAGTCCCTTACCGGCCGCCGGGGACAATGAGCAGTTCTTC. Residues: CASSPLPAAGDNEQFF.

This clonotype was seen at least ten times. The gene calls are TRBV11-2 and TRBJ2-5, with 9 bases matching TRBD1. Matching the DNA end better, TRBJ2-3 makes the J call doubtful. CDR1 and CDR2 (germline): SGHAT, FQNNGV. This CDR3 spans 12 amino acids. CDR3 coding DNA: TGTGCCAGCAGTCTCGACAGGGGGACGCAGTATTTT. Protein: CASSLDRGTQYF.

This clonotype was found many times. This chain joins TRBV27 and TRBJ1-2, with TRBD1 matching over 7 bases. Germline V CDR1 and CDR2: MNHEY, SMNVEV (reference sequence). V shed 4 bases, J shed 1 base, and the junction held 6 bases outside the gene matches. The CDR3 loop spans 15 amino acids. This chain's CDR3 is CASSSWDSINYGYTF. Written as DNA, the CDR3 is TGTGCCAGCAGTTCCTGGGACAGTATTAACTATGGCTACACCTTC.

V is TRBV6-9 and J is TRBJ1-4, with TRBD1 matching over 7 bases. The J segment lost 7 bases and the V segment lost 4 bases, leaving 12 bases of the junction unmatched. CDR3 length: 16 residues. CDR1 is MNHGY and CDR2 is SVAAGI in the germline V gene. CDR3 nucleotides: TGTGCCAGCAGTTGGGCCACAAACAGGGGTTCTGAAAAACTGTTTTTT. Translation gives CASSWATNRGSEKLFF.

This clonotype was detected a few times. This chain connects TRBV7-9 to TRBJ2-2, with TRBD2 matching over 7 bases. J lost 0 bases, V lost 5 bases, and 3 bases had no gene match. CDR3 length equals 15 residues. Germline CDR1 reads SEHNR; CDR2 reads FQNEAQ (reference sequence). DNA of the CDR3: TGTGCCAGCAGCCCGGGACTAACGAACACCGGGGAGCTGTTTTTT. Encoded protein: CASSPGLTNTGELFF.

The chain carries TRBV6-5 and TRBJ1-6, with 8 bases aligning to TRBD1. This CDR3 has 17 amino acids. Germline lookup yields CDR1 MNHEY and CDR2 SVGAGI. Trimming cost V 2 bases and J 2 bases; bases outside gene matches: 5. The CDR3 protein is CASSYGQGAAYNSPLHF. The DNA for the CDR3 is TGTGCCAGCAGTTACGGGCAGGGGGCGGCCTATAATTCACCCCTCCACTTT.

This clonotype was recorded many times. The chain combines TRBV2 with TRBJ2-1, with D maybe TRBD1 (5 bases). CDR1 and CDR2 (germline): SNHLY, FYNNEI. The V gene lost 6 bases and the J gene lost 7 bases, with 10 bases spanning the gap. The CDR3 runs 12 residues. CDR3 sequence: CASRQEWNEQFF. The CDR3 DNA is TGTGCCAGCAGACAGGAGTGGAATGAGCAGTTCTTC. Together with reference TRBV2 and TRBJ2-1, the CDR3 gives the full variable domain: EPEVTQTPSHQVTQMGQEVILRCVPISNHLYFYWYRQILGQKVEFLVSFYNNEISEKSEIFDDQFSVERPDGSNFTLKIRSTKLEDSAMYFCASRQEWNEQFFGPGTRLTVL.

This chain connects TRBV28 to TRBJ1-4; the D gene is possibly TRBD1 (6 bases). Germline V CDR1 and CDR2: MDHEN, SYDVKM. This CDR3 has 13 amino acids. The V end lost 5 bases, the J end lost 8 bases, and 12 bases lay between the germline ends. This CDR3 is CASSRTVGEKLFF. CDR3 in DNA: TGTGCCAGCAGTCGGACAGTAGGCGAAAAACTGTTTTTT.

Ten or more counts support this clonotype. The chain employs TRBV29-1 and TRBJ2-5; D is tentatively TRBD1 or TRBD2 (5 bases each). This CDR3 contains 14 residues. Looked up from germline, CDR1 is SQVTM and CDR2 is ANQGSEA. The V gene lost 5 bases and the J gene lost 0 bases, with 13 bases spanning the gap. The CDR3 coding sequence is TGCAGCGTTACGTCCGGGACCTACCAAGAGACCCAGTACTTC. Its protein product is CSVTSGTYQETQYF.

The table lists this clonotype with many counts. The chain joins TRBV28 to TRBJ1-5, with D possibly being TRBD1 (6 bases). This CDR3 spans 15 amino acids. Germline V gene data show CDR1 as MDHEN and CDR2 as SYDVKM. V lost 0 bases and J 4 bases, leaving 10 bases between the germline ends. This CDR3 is CASSLWDRPNQPQHF. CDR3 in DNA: TGTGCCAGCAGTTTATGGGACAGACCAAATCAGCCCCAGCATTTT.

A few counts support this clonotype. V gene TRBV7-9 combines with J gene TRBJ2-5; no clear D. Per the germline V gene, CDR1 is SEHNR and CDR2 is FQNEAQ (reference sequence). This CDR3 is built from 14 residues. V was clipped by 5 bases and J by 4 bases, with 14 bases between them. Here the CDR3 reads CASSPDTSRETQYF. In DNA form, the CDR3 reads TGTGCCAGCAGCCCCGACACATCCAGAGAGACCCAGTACTTC.

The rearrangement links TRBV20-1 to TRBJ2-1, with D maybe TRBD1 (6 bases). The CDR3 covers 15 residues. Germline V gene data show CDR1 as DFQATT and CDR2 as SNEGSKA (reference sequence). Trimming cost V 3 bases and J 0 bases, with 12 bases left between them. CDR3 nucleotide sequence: TGCAGTGCTAGTGACGGACAGTTCTCCTACAATGAGCAGTTCTTC. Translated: CSASDGQFSYNEQFF.

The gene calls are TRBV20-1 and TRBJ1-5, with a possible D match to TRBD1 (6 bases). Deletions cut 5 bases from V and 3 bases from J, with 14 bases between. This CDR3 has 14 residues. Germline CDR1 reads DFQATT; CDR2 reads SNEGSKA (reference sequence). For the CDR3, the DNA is TGCAGTGCTTTTACGGGGGGCCCCAATCAGCCCCAGCATTTT. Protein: CSAFTGGPNQPQHF.

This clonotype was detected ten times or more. The CDR3 loop reads CASSSYIMGESYNEQFF. The CDR3 DNA is TGTGCCAGCAGCTCCTACATCATGGGGGAATCCTACAATGAGCAGTTCTTC. This chain connects TRBV11-2 to TRBJ2-1, with D possibly being TRBD1 or TRBD2 (5 bases each). V was clipped by 4 bases and J by 1 base, with 17 bases between them. Germline V gene sequence: CDR1 SGHAT, CDR2 FQNNGV. This CDR3 has 17 residues.

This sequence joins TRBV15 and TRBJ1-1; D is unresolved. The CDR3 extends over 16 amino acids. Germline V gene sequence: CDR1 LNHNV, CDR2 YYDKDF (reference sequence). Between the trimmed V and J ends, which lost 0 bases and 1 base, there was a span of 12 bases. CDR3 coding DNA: TGTGCCACCAGCAGAGATACGGTTGAGGCGAACACTGAAGCTTTCTTT. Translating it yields CATSRDTVEANTEAFF.

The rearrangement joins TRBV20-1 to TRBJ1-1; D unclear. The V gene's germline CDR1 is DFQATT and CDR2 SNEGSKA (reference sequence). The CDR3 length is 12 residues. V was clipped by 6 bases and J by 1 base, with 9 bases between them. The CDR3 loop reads CSARTWNTEAFF. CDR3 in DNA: TGCAGTGCCAGAACGTGGAACACTGAAGCTTTCTTT.

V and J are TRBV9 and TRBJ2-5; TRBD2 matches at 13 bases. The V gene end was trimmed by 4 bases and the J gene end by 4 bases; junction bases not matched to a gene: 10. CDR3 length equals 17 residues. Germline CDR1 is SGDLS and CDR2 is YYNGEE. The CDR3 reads CASSPARGLAGTETQYF. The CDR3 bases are TGTGCCAGCAGCCCAGCCCGGGGACTAGCGGGAACAGAGACCCAGTACTTC. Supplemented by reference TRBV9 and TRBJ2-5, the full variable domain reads DSGVTQTPKHLITATGQRVTLRCSPRSGDLSVYWYQQSLDQGLQFLIQYYNGEERAKGNILERFSAQQFPDLHSELNLSSLELGDSALYFCASSPARGLAGTETQYFGPGTRLLVL.

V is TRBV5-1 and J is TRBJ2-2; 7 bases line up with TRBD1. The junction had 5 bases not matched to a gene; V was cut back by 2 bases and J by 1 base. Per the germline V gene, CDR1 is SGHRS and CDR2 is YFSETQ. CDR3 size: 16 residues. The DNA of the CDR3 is TGCGCCAGCAGCTTTTTTCCAGGGGGGAACACCGGGGAGCTGTTTTTT. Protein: CASSFFPGGNTGELFF.

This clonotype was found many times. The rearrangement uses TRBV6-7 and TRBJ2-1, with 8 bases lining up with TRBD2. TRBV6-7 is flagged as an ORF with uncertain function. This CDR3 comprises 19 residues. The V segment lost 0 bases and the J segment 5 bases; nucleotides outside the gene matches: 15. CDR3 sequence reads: CASSYSTPPWRGANNEQFF. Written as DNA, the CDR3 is TGTGCCAGCAGTTACTCGACACCCCCTTGGCGGGGGGCAAACAATGAGCAGTTCTTC.

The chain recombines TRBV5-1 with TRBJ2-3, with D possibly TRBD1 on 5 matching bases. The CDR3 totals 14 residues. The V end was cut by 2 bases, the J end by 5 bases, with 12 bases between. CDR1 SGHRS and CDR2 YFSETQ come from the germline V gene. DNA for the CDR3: TGCGCCAGCAGCTTCGTGACAGTTGGAGATACGCAGTATTTT. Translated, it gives CASSFVTVGDTQYF. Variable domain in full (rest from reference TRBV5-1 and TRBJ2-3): KAGVTQTPRYLIKTRGQQVTLSCSPISGHRSVSWYQQTPGQGLQFLFEYFSETQRNKGNFPGRFSGRQFSNSRSEMNVSTLELGDSALYLCASSFVTVGDTQYFGPGTRLTVL.

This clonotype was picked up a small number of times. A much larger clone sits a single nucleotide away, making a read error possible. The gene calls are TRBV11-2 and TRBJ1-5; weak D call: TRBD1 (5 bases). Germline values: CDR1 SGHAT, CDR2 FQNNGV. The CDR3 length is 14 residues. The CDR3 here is CASSTPGSSQPQHF. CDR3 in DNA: TGTGCCAGCAGCACACCAGGGAGCAGTCAGCCCCAGCATTTT.

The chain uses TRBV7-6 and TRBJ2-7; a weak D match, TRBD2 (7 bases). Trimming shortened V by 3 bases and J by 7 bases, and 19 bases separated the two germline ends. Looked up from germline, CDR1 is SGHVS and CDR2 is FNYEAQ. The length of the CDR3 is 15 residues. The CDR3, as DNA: TGTGCCAGCAGCTTTAACAGGGAAGGGAGGGGGGAGCAGTACTTC. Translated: CASSFNREGRGEQYF.

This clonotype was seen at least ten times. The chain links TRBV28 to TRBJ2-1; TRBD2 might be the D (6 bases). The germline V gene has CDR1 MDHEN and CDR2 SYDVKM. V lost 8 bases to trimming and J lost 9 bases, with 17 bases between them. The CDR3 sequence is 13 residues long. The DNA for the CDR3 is TGTGCCAGCTCCGTGGGGGGTCGCCCTGAGCAGTTCTTC. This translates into CASSVGGRPEQFF.

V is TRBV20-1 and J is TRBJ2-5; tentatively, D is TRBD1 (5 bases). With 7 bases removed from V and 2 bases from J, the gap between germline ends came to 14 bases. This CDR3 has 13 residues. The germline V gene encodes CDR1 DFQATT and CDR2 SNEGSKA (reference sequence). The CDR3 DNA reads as TGCAGTGGACGGAAGGCAGGGCAAGAGACCCAGTACTTC. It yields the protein CSGRKAGQETQYF.

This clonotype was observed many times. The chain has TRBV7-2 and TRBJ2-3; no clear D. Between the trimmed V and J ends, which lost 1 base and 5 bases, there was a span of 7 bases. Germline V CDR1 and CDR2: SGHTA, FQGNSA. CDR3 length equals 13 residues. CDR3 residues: CASSLDVRDTQYF. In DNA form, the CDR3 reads TGTGCCAGCAGCTTAGACGTCAGAGATACGCAGTATTTT.

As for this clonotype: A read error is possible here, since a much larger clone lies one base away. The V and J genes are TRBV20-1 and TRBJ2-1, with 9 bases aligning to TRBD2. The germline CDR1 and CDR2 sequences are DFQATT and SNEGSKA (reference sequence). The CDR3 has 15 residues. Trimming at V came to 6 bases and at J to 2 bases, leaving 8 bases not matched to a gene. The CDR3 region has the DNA TGCAGTGCCACGATCGGGACTAGCCCCTACAATGAGCAGTTCTTC. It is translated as CSATIGTSPYNEQFF.

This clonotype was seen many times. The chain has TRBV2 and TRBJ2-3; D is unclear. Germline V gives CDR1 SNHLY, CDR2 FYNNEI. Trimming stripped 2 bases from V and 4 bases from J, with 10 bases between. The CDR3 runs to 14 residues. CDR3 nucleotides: TGTGCCAGCAGTGAAATTGGCAGCCCAGATACGCAGTATTTT. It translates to CASSEIGSPDTQYF.

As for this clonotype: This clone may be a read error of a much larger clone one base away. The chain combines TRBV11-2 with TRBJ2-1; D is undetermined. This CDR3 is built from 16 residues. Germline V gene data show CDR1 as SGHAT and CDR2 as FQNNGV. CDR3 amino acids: CASSLEAVHLGNGQFF. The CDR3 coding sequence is TGTGCCAGCAGCTTAGAGGCGGTCCACCTAGGCAATGGGCAGTTCTTC.

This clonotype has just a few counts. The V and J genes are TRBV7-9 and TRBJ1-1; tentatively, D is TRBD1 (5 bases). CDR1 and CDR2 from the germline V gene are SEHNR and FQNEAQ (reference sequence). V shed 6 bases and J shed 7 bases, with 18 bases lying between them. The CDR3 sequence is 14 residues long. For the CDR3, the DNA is TGTGCCAGCAGTAAGTACGGGACGACGGATGAAGCTTTCTTT. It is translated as CASSKYGTTDEAFF.

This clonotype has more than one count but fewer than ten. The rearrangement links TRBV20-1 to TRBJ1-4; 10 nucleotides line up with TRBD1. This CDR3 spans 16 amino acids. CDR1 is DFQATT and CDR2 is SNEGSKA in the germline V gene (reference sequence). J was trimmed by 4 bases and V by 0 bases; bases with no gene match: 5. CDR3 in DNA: TGCAGTGCTAGAGACGATGGACAGGGGGTTAATGAAAAACTGTTTTTT. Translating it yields CSARDDGQGVNEKLFF.